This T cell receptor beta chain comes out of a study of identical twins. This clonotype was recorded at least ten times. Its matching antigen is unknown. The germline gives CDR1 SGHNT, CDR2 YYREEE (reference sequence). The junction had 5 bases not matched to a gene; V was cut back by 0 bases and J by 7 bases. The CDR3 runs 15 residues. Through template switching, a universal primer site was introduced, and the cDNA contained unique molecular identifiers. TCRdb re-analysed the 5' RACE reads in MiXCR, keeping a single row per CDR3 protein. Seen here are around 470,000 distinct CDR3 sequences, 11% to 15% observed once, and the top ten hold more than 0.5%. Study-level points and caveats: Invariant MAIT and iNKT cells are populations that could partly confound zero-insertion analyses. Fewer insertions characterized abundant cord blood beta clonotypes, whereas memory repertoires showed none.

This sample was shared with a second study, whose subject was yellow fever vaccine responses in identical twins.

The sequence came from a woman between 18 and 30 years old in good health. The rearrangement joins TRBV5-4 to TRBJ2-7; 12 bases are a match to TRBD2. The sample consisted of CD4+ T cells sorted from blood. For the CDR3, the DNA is TGTGCCAGCAGCTTGGGGACTAGCGGGGCCAGGGAGCAGTACTTC. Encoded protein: CASSLGTSGAREQYF.